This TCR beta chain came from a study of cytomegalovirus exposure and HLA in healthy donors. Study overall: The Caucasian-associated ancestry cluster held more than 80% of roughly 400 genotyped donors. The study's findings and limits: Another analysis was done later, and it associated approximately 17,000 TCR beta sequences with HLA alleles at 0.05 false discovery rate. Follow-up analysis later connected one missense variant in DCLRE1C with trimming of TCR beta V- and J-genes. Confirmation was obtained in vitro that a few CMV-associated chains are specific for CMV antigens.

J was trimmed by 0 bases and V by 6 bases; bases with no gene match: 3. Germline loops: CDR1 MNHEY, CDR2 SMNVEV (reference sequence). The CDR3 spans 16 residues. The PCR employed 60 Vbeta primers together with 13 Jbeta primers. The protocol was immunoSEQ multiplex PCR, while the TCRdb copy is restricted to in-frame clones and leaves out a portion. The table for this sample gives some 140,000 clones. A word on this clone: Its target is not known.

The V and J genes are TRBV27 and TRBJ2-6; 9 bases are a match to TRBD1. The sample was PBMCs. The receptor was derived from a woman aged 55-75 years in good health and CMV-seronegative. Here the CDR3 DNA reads TGTGCCAGCAGGCGGACAGGGGCCTCTGGGGCCAACGTCCTGACTTTC. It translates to CASRRTGASGANVLTF.